The subject of this entry is one TCR beta chain. Its matching antigen is unknown. V gave up 4 bases and J gave up 1 base; unmatched junction bases: 14. CDR1 and CDR2 (germline): SGHRS, YFSETQ. CDR3 length: 20 amino acids. Sequencing used immunoSEQ multiplex PCR; TCRdb keeps in-frame clones, though not all of them. Seen here are about 36,000 clones, roughly 88% observed once, and the top ten hold over 1.5%. This record comes from a study of T cell clonotyping in hematopoietic cell transplantation. General study points: Pathologically expanded recipient clonotypes increased progressively from day 30 to day 180 as diversity fell. Without cell sorting, CD4 versus CD8 contributions remain unresolved. Higher Inverse Simpson Index values in graft donor and pretransplant recipient predicted broader posttransplant TCR diversity. Few recipient clonotypes overlapped donors; over 95% were de novo at given depth.

This TCR came from a woman in her forties in good health. Some clones in this sample may be carry-over from other donors' samples. The specimen sequenced was peripheral blood mononuclear cells. V gene TRBV5-1 combines with J gene TRBJ2-6; TRBD2 matches at 10 bases. Here the CDR3 reads CASSQKATGTSASGANVLTF. The CDR3 DNA is TGCGCCAGCAGCCAAAAAGCTACCGGGACTAGCGCTTCTGGGGCCAACGTCCTGACTTTC.